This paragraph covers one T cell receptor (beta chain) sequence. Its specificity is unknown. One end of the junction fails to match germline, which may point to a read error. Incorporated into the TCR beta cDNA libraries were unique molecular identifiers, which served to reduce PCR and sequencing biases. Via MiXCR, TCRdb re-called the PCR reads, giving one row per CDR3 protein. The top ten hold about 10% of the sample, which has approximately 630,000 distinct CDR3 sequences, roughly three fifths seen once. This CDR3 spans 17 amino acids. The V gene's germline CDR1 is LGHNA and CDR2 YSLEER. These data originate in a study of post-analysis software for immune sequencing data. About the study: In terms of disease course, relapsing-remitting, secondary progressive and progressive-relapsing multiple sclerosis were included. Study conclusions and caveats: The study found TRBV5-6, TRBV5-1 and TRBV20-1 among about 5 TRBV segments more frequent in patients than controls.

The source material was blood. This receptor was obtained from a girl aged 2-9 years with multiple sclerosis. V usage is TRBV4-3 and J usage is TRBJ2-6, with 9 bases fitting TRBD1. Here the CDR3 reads CASNQLTGGSGANVLTF. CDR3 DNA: TGCGCCAGCAACCAATTGACAGGGGGCTCTGGGGCCAACGTCCTGACTTTC.